Described below is a single TCR beta chain sequence and its context. In the study's own analysis: There were no quality scores in the junction-only immunoSEQ sequences, so filtering differed. This table comes from immunoSEQ multiplex PCR, and its TCRdb copy is limited to in-frame clones, with some not included. V and J calls and clone size come straight from that table; D and trimming were deduced from the DNA. The sample has more than 1,200,000 clones, 98% to 99% seen once. This sample is drawn from a study of shared clonotypes between healthy human individuals. Trimming left V 2 bases short and J 7 bases short, with 16 bases between. Germline CDR1 and CDR2: SGHRS and YFSETQ. CDR3 length equals 14 residues.

The clonotype comes from a man aged 30 to 45 in good health. Sequencing was done on a sample of naive CD4+ T cells sorted from blood. Regarding subset: CD45RA+ positively selected. The rearrangement joins TRBV5-1 to TRBJ2-7; perhaps TRBD1 as D (6 bases). The CDR3 reads CASSLGDTVREQYF. The CDR3 coding sequence is TGCGCCAGCAGCTTAGGGGACACCGTCCGGGAGCAGTACTTC.